This T cell receptor (beta chain) was sequenced for a study of cytomegalovirus exposure and HLA in healthy donors. Note on this clone: Its cognate antigen is unknown.

Points from the study as a whole: Rarity characterized most TCR sequences, yet some public TCRs appeared in many donors.

PCR used 60 Vbeta primers and 13 Jbeta primers. Profiling relied on immunoSEQ multiplex PCR, and the TCRdb table lists in-frame clones only, not all of them. Of approximately 85,000 clones listed, approximately 70% are singletons. Specimen: PBMCs. The TCR was taken from a woman between 40 and 50 years old in good health and CMV-seropositive.

In nucleotides, the CDR3 is TGTGCCAGCAGTACAGGGGGCAATGGCTACACCTTC. Its protein product is CASSTGGNGYTF. This rearrangement joins TRBV28 to TRBJ1-2; the match to TRBD1 covers 9 bases. CDR1 is MDHEN and CDR2 is SYDVKM in the germline V gene. Unmatched junction bases numbered 1, after V lost 5 bases and J lost 6 bases. The CDR3 contains 12 residues.